This entry lists 5 T cell receptor beta chains sequenced from one sample in a study of blood T cell repertoires in COVID-19. Measured with immunoSEQ multiplex PCR; TCRdb has only the in-frame clones, and not every one. This table holds a few hundred thousand clones, 85% found once. The specimen sequenced was peripheral blood. Every receptor here comes from a woman between 18 and 30 years old with acute or convalescent COVID-19.

V gene TRBV2 combines with J gene TRBJ1-4; TRBD1 might be the D (6 bases). The length of the CDR3 is 15 residues. Trimming cost V 3 bases and J 5 bases, with 13 bases left between them. Germline assignment: CDR1 SNHLY and CDR2 FYNNEI. The CDR3 reads CASSEWGQVNEKLFF. The DNA for the CDR3 is TGTGCCAGCAGTGAGTGGGGACAAGTCAATGAAAAACTGTTTTTT.

V and J are TRBV6-5 and TRBJ1-6, with TRBD1 matching 7 bases. With V trimmed by 6 bases and J by 7 bases, 6 bases remained unmatched. Germline V gives CDR1 MNHEY, CDR2 SVGAGI. The CDR3 is 14 residues long. The CDR3 nucleotides are TGTGCCAGCAGATTAACAGGGGCCAATTCACCCCTCCACTTT. Its translation is CASRLTGANSPLHF.

This clone occurred a few times. The chain combines TRBV7-8 with TRBJ1-5, with 7 bases fitting TRBD1. The CDR3 is made up of 15 amino acids. Germline assignment: CDR1 SGHVS and CDR2 FQNEAQ. Germline trimming cut 2 bases from V and 4 bases from J; bases unmatched to any gene: 5. The CDR3 is CASSLSGTVNQPQHF. In DNA form, the CDR3 reads TGTGCCAGCAGCTTATCTGGGACAGTAAATCAGCCCCAGCATTTT.

The genes are TRBV3-1 (or the pseudogene TRBV3-2) and TRBJ2-5; a weak D match, TRBD2 (6 bases). V was trimmed by 1 base and J by 1 base, leaving 19 bases between them. Germline CDR1 LGHDT, CDR2 YNNKEL (reference sequence). This CDR3 is built from 18 residues. This CDR3 is CASSQVPKMGGFQETQYF. CDR3 in DNA: TGTGCCAGCAGCCAAGTCCCCAAGATGGGGGGATTCCAAGAGACCCAGTACTTC.

The chain carries TRBV6-5 and TRBJ2-7; 10 nucleotides align to TRBD1. Germline lookup yields CDR1 MNHEY and CDR2 SVGAGI. V lost 2 bases and J lost 3; bases outside the gene matches: 4. CDR3 size: 15 residues. In DNA form, the CDR3 reads TGTGCCAGCAGTTACGGGACAGGGGCTCTCTACGAGCAGTACTTC. Its protein product is CASSYGTGALYEQYF.